Listed here are 30 T cell receptor beta chains from one sample, sequenced in a study of T cells in Graves' hyperthyroidism and ophthalmopathy. What was amplified from RNA transcripts were TCR beta CDR3 regions. The HTBI primer set drove a first-round RT-PCR of the TCR CDR3. Each CDR3 protein gets one entry after TCRdb re-called the multiplex PCR reads with MiXCR. The sample has 550,000 to 600,000 distinct CDR3 sequences, 15% to 20% seen once; the top ten hold around 19%. Source material: blood. These receptors came from a woman between 18 and 30 years old with Graves' hyperthyroidism.

This clonotype was counted at least ten times. This chain uses TRBV12-3 or TRBV12-4 with TRBJ2-3; 7 nucleotides line up with TRBD1. Losses at the gene ends were 7 bases for V and 0 bases for J; bases not matched to a gene: 10. The length of the CDR3 is 16 residues. CDR3 protein: CASTPSDRPSTDTQYF. The CDR3 DNA sequence: TGTGCCAGCACCCCCTCGGACAGGCCTAGCACAGATACGCAGTATTTT.

This clonotype was counted a few times. The J gene is TRBJ2-7, the V gene TRBV20-1; tentatively, D is TRBD2 (5 bases). The CDR3 totals 13 residues. Deletions cut 0 bases from V and 3 bases from J, with 9 bases between. In germline, CDR1 is DFQATT, CDR2 SNEGSKA (reference sequence). The CDR3 here is CSARERADYEQYF. DNA of the CDR3: TGCAGTGCTAGAGAGCGGGCAGACTACGAGCAGTACTTC.

This chain joins TRBV7-2 and TRBJ2-7; 15 nucleotides line up with TRBD2. In germline, CDR1 is SGHTA, CDR2 FQGNSA. The CDR3 totals 17 residues. V was pared by 5 bases and J by 2 bases, with 7 bases of the junction left unmatched. The DNA of the CDR3 is TGTGCCAGCAGCCCCAGATGGACTAGCGGGGGGGCCTACGAGCAGTACTTC. Translated: CASSPRWTSGGAYEQYF.

This clonotype was detected many times. This chain joins TRBV30 and TRBJ1-2; 7 nucleotides agree with TRBD1. CDR3 length: 12 residues. CDR1 and CDR2 from the germline V gene are GTSNPN and SVGIG (reference sequence). Trimming removed 3 bases from V and 2 bases from J; junction bases left unmatched: 0. CDR3 sequence: CAWRGQNYGYTF. Here the CDR3 DNA reads TGTGCCTGGAGGGGACAGAACTATGGCTACACCTTC.

This clonotype was seen at least ten times. V and J are TRBV6-2 or TRBV6-3 and TRBJ2-5; no clear D. The ends were cut back, 4 bases at V and 2 bases at J, with 8 bases in the middle. This CDR3 region has 13 residues. Germline loops: CDR1 MNHEY, CDR2 SVGEGT. The CDR3 nucleotides read TGTGCCAGCAGTTCGGCTGGGCAAGAGACCCAGTACTTC. The encoded protein is CASSSAGQETQYF.

Many counts were recorded for this clonotype. The rearrangement joins TRBV28 to TRBJ2-7; D remains unclear. V was shortened by 2 bases and J by 3 bases, with 5 bases between the two germline ends. Germline CDR1 MDHEN, CDR2 SYDVKM. This CDR3 region has 12 residues. Written as DNA, the CDR3 is TGTGCCAGCAGTTTAAAGGACTACGAGCAGTACTTC. Protein: CASSLKDYEQYF.

This sequence joins TRBV14 and TRBJ2-1, with 8 bases lining up with TRBD2. This CDR3 is 14 amino acids long. Trimming at V came to 7 bases and at J to 6 bases, leaving 8 bases not matched to a gene. Germline loops: CDR1 SGHDN, CDR2 FVKESK. This CDR3 reads CASTYGGAVNEQFF. The CDR3 DNA reads TGTGCCAGCACTTACGGGGGGGCTGTCAATGAGCAGTTCTTC.

This clonotype was counted only a few times. This chain joins TRBV29-1 and TRBJ2-7; no clear D gene. V dropped 4 bases and J dropped 3 bases, with 4 bases sitting between them. Germline V CDR1 and CDR2: SQVTM, ANQGSEA. The CDR3 is 10 amino acids. In DNA form, the CDR3 reads TGCAGCGTTGGTGACTACGAGCAGTACTTC. Amino acid sequence: CSVGDYEQYF.

On this clonotype itself: At one boundary the junction diverges from the germline segment, which might be a read error. The CDR3 protein is CSASSGTLTEELFF. The CDR3 coding sequence is TGCAGTGCTTCGTCCGGGACACTTACCGAGGAGCTGTTTTTT. This chain uses TRBV20-1 with TRBJ2-2; a possible D gene is TRBD1 (6 bases). CDR1 and CDR2 (germline): DFQATT, SNEGSKA (reference sequence). This CDR3 has 14 amino acids.

The rearrangement joins TRBV6-1 to TRBJ1-1; D call uncertain. The CDR3 spans 10 residues. Germline V gives CDR1 MNHNS, CDR2 SASEGT. With 6 bases removed from V and 8 bases from J, the gap between germline ends came to 7 bases. The CDR3 sequence is CASSRQEAFF. CDR3 DNA: TGTGCCAGCAGCCGTCAGGAAGCTTTCTTT.

This clonotype was seen many times. In nucleotides, the CDR3 is TGTGCCAGCAGCCATTCACCCCGGTCTGACCAGTTCTTC. Translating it yields CASSHSPRSDQFF. The rearrangement links TRBV7-2 to TRBJ2-1; D is uncertain. The CDR3 contains 13 residues. The V gene lost 5 bases and the J gene lost 13 bases, with 18 bases spanning the gap. Germline V gene sequence: CDR1 SGHTA, CDR2 FQGNSA. Combining the CDR3 with reference TRBV7-2 and TRBJ2-1 gives the whole variable domain GAGVSQSPSNKVTEKGKDVELRCDPISGHTALYWYRQSLGQGLEFLIYFQGNSAPDKSGLPSDRFSAERTGGSVSTLTIQRTQQEDSAVYLCASSHSPRSDQFFGPGTRLTVL.

This clonotype was seen repeatedly, ten times or more. The rearrangement uses TRBV12-3 or TRBV12-4 and TRBJ1-2, with D possibly TRBD1 on 5 matching bases. The CDR3 has 14 amino acids. V lost 5 bases and J 2 bases, leaving 12 bases between the germline ends. In DNA form, the CDR3 reads TGTGCCAGCAGTATTAGGGGCGAAAACTATGGCTACACCTTC. Its protein is CASSIRGENYGYTF.

This clonotype was observed at least ten times. This chain links TRBV10-1 with TRBJ2-7; unclear D gene. The ends were cut back, 4 bases at V and 7 bases at J, with 17 bases in the middle. Germline CDR1 WNHNN, CDR2 SYGVQD (reference sequence). There are 14 residues in the CDR3. The CDR3 DNA sequence: TGCGCCAGCAGTGCTACCGGATCTACCGGTGAGCAGTACTTC. This translates into CASSATGSTGEQYF.

This clonotype showed up many times. V is TRBV28 and J is TRBJ2-3, with D possibly being TRBD2 (6 bases). The CDR3 runs to 15 residues. Trimming stripped 2 bases from V and 2 bases from J, with 11 bases between. Per germline, CDR1 MDHEN and CDR2 SYDVKM. CDR3 sequence: CASSLAGRSTDTQYF. CDR3 nucleotide sequence: TGTGCCAGCAGTTTAGCGGGACGGTCCACAGATACGCAGTATTTT.

At least ten counts were recorded for this clonotype. The chain couples TRBV18 to TRBJ1-1; D gene ambiguous. Germline-derived CDR1 and CDR2 are KGHSH and LQKENI. V was pared by 1 base and J by 0 bases, with 15 bases between. This CDR3 is 17 amino acids long. CDR3 loop: CASSPRVLDTLNTEAFF. Written as DNA, the CDR3 is TGTGCCAGCTCACCACGCGTGCTAGACACTCTGAACACTGAAGCTTTCTTT.

This clonotype was seen more than once but under ten times. Possible read error: a much larger clone is one base away. J is TRBJ1-1 and V is TRBV20-1, with D perhaps TRBD1 (6 bases). The germline gives CDR1 DFQATT, CDR2 SNEGSKA (reference sequence). The CDR3 covers 16 residues. V lost 0 bases to trimming and J lost 6 bases, with 20 bases between them. As DNA, the CDR3 is TGCAGTGCTAGAGAGCTCACCGGGACAAAAAACGCTGAAGCTTTCTTT. Its protein product is CSARELTGTKNAEAFF.

This clonotype appeared a few times. The chain uses TRBV18 and TRBJ1-3; D gene ambiguous. V dropped 4 bases and J dropped 0 bases, with 4 bases sitting between them. The CDR3 loop spans 13 amino acids. Germline V gene lookup returns CDR1 KGHSH and CDR2 LQKENI. In DNA form, the CDR3 reads TGTGCCAGCTCACATACCTCTGGAAACACCATATATTTT. This translates into CASSHTSGNTIYF.

This clonotype has ten or more counts. The chain couples TRBV9 to TRBJ1-1; the match to TRBD1 covers 9 bases. This CDR3 contains 14 residues. CDR1 and CDR2 (germline): SGDLS, YYNGEE. V shed 0 bases, J shed 6 bases, and the junction held 3 bases outside the gene matches. In DNA, the CDR3 is TGTGCCAGCAGCGTAGCGGGACAGGGTGCTGAAGCTTTCTTT. As protein: CASSVAGQGAEAFF.

This clonotype appeared a few times. The chain joins TRBV19 to TRBJ1-6; maybe TRBD1 (5 bases). This CDR3 is built from 13 residues. Germline CDR1 is LNHDA and CDR2 is SQIVND (reference sequence). Deletions cut 5 bases from V and 7 bases from J, with 9 bases between. CDR3: CASSVRANSPLHF. In DNA, the CDR3 is TGTGCCAGTAGTGTCAGGGCGAATTCACCCCTCCACTTT.

This clonotype turned up a few times. The chain links TRBV4-1 to TRBJ2-7, with D perhaps TRBD1 (6 bases). Trimming left V 0 bases short and J 2 bases short, with 8 bases between. Germline CDR1 reads MGHRA; CDR2 reads YSYEKL. The CDR3 is 14 amino acids. Here the CDR3 reads CASSQEGATYEQYF. As DNA, the CDR3 is TGCGCCAGCAGCCAAGAGGGGGCTACCTACGAGCAGTACTTC.

This rearrangement joins TRBV2 to TRBJ1-1; D perhaps matches TRBD1 (5 bases). Germline CDR1 SNHLY, CDR2 FYNNEI. The V and J ends lost 8 bases and 6 bases respectively, with 19 bases between them. There are 14 residues in the CDR3. The CDR3 coding sequence is TGTGCCAGCGGAAAACCCATGGGGGGTCCTGAAGCTTTCTTT. Its protein is CASGKPMGGPEAFF.

This clonotype came up a few times. CDR3 region: CASWWLVGETQYF. The DNA for the CDR3 is TGTGCCAGCTGGTGGCTAGTCGGGGAGACCCAGTACTTC. The V gene is TRBV2, the J gene TRBJ2-5; D call uncertain. Germline lookup yields CDR1 SNHLY and CDR2 FYNNEI. Trimming pared 8 bases from V and 5 bases from J, leaving 15 bases between. The CDR3 sequence is 13 residues long.

This clonotype showed up many times. This chain joins TRBV28 and TRBJ1-6; no reliable D call. Trimming took off 6 bases at V and 10 bases at J, with 13 bases between the two ends. The germline gives CDR1 MDHEN, CDR2 SYDVKM. CDR3 size: 13 residues. The CDR3 loop is CASSLSLRSPLHF. The CDR3, as DNA: TGTGCCAGCAGCCTCTCCCTCCGGTCACCCCTCCACTTT.

In this sample, this clonotype turned up many times. The chain has TRBV7-8 and TRBJ2-1; 9 bases map to TRBD1. The length of the CDR3 is 16 residues. Germline V gene lookup returns CDR1 SGHVS and CDR2 FQNEAQ. V was pared by 7 bases and J by 1 base, with 8 bases of the junction left unmatched. In DNA, the CDR3 is TGTGCCAGCACCATCCGGGACAGGGTGTCCTACAATGAGCAGTTCTTC. Residues: CASTIRDRVSYNEQFF.

The rearrangement uses TRBV4-1 and TRBJ1-1, with TRBD1 as a possible D gene (5 bases). Germline-derived CDR1 and CDR2 are MGHRA and YSYEKL. The ends were cut back, 0 bases at V and 1 base at J, with 9 bases in the middle. This CDR3 comprises 15 residues. This chain's CDR3 is CASSQESGPNTEAFF. The CDR3 region has the DNA TGCGCCAGCAGCCAAGAGTCAGGGCCGAACACTGAAGCTTTCTTT.

This clonotype was counted at least ten times. This chain uses TRBV29-1 with TRBJ2-3; TRBD1 agrees at 10 bases. This CDR3 spans 15 amino acids. Germline V lookup: CDR1 SQVTM, CDR2 ANQGSEA. V was pared by 7 bases and J by 2 bases, with 9 bases of the junction left unmatched. The CDR3 DNA reads TGCAGCGGTCTTTGGGGACAGGGGCTCACAGATACGCAGTATTTT. It translates to CSGLWGQGLTDTQYF.

At least ten counts were recorded for this clonotype. The chain has TRBV30 and TRBJ2-1, with D hard to call. Trimming took off 3 bases at V and 5 bases at J, with 8 bases between the two ends. The CDR3 is 12 residues long. Germline lookup yields CDR1 GTSNPN and CDR2 SVGIG (reference sequence). The CDR3 nucleotides are TGTGCCTGGAGCCCCGCGGACAATGAGCAGTTCTTC. Its protein product is CAWSPADNEQFF.

CDR3 in DNA: TGCAGCGTTGAGAGAGGCCTGATGAACACTGAAGCTTTCTTT. It translates to CSVERGLMNTEAFF. This chain uses TRBV29-1 with TRBJ1-1; no firm D call. This CDR3 spans 14 amino acids. V was shortened by 3 bases and J by 0 bases, with 11 bases between the two germline ends. Per the germline V gene, CDR1 is SQVTM and CDR2 is ANQGSEA. The variable domain in full, completed from reference TRBV29-1 and TRBJ1-1, reads SAVISQKPSRDICQRGTSLTIQCQVDSQVTMMFWYRQQPGQSLTLIATANQGSEATYESGFVIDKFPISRPNLTFSTLTVSNMSPEDSSIYLCSVERGLMNTEAFFGQGTRLTVV.

This chain connects TRBV7-2 to TRBJ2-2, with D uncertain. V lost 4 bases, J lost 5 bases, and 5 bases lay in between. This CDR3 comprises 12 residues. Germline V lookup: CDR1 SGHTA, CDR2 FQGNSA. The CDR3 protein is CASSSDTGELFF. DNA for the CDR3: TGTGCCAGCAGCTCGGATACCGGGGAGCTGTTTTTT.

This clonotype was found many times. The chain carries TRBV28 and TRBJ2-2, with 7 bases lining up with TRBD1. This CDR3 is 14 amino acids long. Germline V lookup: CDR1 MDHEN, CDR2 SYDVKM. V gave up 6 bases and J gave up 3 bases; unmatched junction bases: 4. The DNA of the CDR3 is TGTGCCAGCAGGAGGACAGGCGACACCGGGGAGCTGTTTTTT. Its protein is CASRRTGDTGELFF. The full variable domain, in which reference TRBV28 and TRBJ2-2 provide the parts outside the CDR3, is DVKVTQSSRYLVKRTGEKVFLECVQDMDHENMFWYRQDPGLGLRLIYFSYDVKMKEKGDIPEGYSVSREKKERFSLILESASTNQTSMYLCASRRTGDTGELFFGEGSRLTVL.